The 26 T cell receptor beta chains in this list originate from one sample, sequenced in a study of blood T cell repertoires in COVID-19. Sequencing used immunoSEQ multiplex PCR; TCRdb keeps in-frame clones, though not all of them. The table has tens of thousands of clones, about 90% seen once. Material: peripheral blood. The receptors were gathered from a human donor in a cohort sampled during active COVID-19.

The CDR3 sequence: CASSLTQFNSPLHF. In nucleotides, the CDR3 is TGTGCCAGCAGCTTGACACAGTTTAATTCACCCCTCCACTTT. The genes are TRBV7-2 and TRBJ1-6; D unresolved. Trimming cost V 3 bases and J 6 bases, with 9 bases left between them. This CDR3 contains 14 residues. Germline assignment: CDR1 SGHTA and CDR2 FQGNSA. Combining the CDR3 with reference TRBV7-2 and TRBJ1-6 gives the whole variable domain GAGVSQSPSNKVTEKGKDVELRCDPISGHTALYWYRQSLGQGLEFLIYFQGNSAPDKSGLPSDRFSAERTGGSVSTLTIQRTQQEDSAVYLCASSLTQFNSPLHFGNGTRLTVT.

As DNA, the CDR3 is TGTGCCTGGAGGGCACAGGGGGCTTGGACTGAAGCTTTCTTT. Protein sequence: CAWRAQGAWTEAFF. V gene TRBV30 combines with J gene TRBJ1-1, with TRBD1 identical over 9 bases. The CDR3 has 14 amino acids. V shed 3 bases and J 5 bases; nucleotides not matched to a gene: 7. Germline V gene sequence: CDR1 GTSNPN, CDR2 SVGIG (reference sequence).

CDR3 nucleotides: TGTGCCAGCAGCTATATAGCAACTAATGAAAAACTGTTTTTT. It is translated as CASSYIATNEKLFF. The V call is TRBV5-6, the J call TRBJ1-4; D unresolved. The CDR3 loop spans 14 amino acids. Germline CDR1 is SGHDT and CDR2 is YYEEEE. V dropped 3 bases and J dropped 0 bases, with 6 bases sitting between them.

The chain has TRBV20-1 and TRBJ1-2, with D possibly TRBD1 on 5 matching bases. The CDR3 extends over 13 amino acids. V was trimmed by 3 bases and J by 4 bases, leaving 12 bases between them. Looked up from germline, CDR1 is DFQATT and CDR2 is SNEGSKA (reference sequence). CDR3 region: CSASARASYGYTF. The DNA of the CDR3 is TGCAGTGCTAGTGCCAGGGCCTCCTATGGCTACACCTTC.

This clone has just one count. The chain links TRBV5-1 to TRBJ1-5; D is unresolved. With 0 bases removed from V and 0 bases from J, the gap between germline ends came to 7 bases. Per germline, CDR1 SGHRS and CDR2 YFSETQ. The CDR3 sequence is 15 residues long. The DNA for the CDR3 is TGCGCCAGCAGCTTGGAGGCAGGTAGCAATCAGCCCCAGCATTTT. Its protein is CASSLEAGSNQPQHF.

The J gene is TRBJ1-6, the V gene TRBV18, with D tentatively TRBD1 (5 bases). The CDR3 length is 15 residues. Per germline, CDR1 KGHSH and CDR2 LQKENI. V lost 2 bases to trimming and J lost 9 bases, with 14 bases between them. Here the CDR3 reads CASSPAREASSPLHF. CDR3 sequence (DNA): TGTGCCAGCTCACCAGCCAGGGAGGCATCTTCACCCCTCCACTTT. Complete variable domain (other parts from reference TRBV18 and TRBJ1-6): NAGVMQNPRHLVRRRGQEARLRCSPMKGHSHVYWYRQLPEEGLKFMVYLQKENIIDESGMPKERFSAEFPKEGPSILRIQQVVRGDSAAYFCASSPAREASSPLHFGNGTRLTVT.

The CDR3, as DNA: TGTGCCAGCAGCTTAATCCCAGGGAACTACGAGCAGTACTTC. Protein product: CASSLIPGNYEQYF. This chain connects TRBV7-8 to TRBJ2-7; TRBD1 might be the D (5 bases). Looked up from germline, CDR1 is SGHVS and CDR2 is FQNEAQ. The CDR3 spans 14 residues. Trimming took off 2 bases at V and 3 bases at J, with 11 bases between the two ends.

The V call is TRBV5-1, the J call TRBJ2-1, with D perhaps TRBD2 (5 bases). Trimming removed 2 bases at V and 8 bases at J, with 11 bases between. The CDR3 length is 13 residues. The germline CDR1 and CDR2 sequences are SGHRS and YFSETQ. CDR3 nucleotide sequence: TGCGCCAGCAGCTTCGGCCTAGCCCATGAGCAGTTCTTC. Its translation: CASSFGLAHEQFF.

The gene calls are TRBV18 and TRBJ2-3; 7 bases are a match to TRBD2. Trimming took 0 bases from V and 2 from J; bases not matched to a gene: 2. In germline, CDR1 is KGHSH, CDR2 LQKENI. The CDR3 sequence is 15 residues long. CDR3 region: CASSPPGGYTDTQYF. In DNA form, the CDR3 reads TGTGCCAGCTCACCACCGGGAGGGTACACAGATACGCAGTATTTT.

The CDR3 DNA follows: TGTGCCAGTAGTATTTTACGGGCCAGCGGGTCTCCTGTCTCTGGAAACACCATATATTTT. As protein: CASSILRASGSPVSGNTIYF. The J gene is TRBJ1-3, the V gene TRBV19, with no clear D. V lost 3 bases and J lost 0, with 24 bases in between. Per the germline V gene, CDR1 is LNHDA and CDR2 is SQIVND (reference sequence). This CDR3 contains 20 residues.

This sequence joins TRBV5-1 and TRBJ2-7; D is perhaps TRBD2 (7 bases). V dropped 1 base and J dropped 0 bases, with 14 bases sitting between them. This CDR3 comprises 16 residues. Germline V CDR1 and CDR2: SGHRS, YFSETQ. Here the CDR3 reads CASSLSGGEPSYEQYF. The CDR3 nucleotides are TGCGCCAGCAGCTTGTCGGGGGGCGAACCCTCCTACGAGCAGTACTTC. Filled out from reference TRBV5-1 and TRBJ2-7, the complete variable domain reads KAGVTQTPRYLIKTRGQQVTLSCSPISGHRSVSWYQQTPGQGLQFLFEYFSETQRNKGNFPGRFSGRQFSNSRSEMNVSTLELGDSALYLCASSLSGGEPSYEQYFGPGTRLTVT.

This rearrangement joins TRBV19 to TRBJ2-1; 10 nucleotides align to TRBD2. V lost 3 bases and J lost 7; bases outside the gene matches: 9. Germline CDR1 LNHDA, CDR2 SQIVND (reference sequence). The CDR3 consists of 16 residues. CDR3 sequence reads: CASSIKRLAGDNEQFF. CDR3 sequence (DNA): TGTGCCAGTAGTATTAAGAGACTAGCGGGTGATAATGAGCAGTTCTTC.

This clone was observed a single time. The chain has TRBV19 and TRBJ2-1; 11 bases are a match to TRBD2. After removal of 6 bases from V and 3 bases from J, the junction contained 4 bases not matched to a gene. Germline CDR1 and CDR2: LNHDA and SQIVND (reference sequence). This CDR3 is built from 15 residues. In nucleotides, the CDR3 is TGTGCCAGTAGCGAGGGACTAGCGGTCTACAATGAGCAGTTCTTC. It codes for CASSEGLAVYNEQFF.

The chain has TRBV9 and TRBJ2-2; 8 bases are shared with TRBD1. Germline trimming cut 4 bases from V and 1 base from J; bases unmatched to any gene: 6. Per germline, CDR1 SGDLS and CDR2 YYNGEE. This CDR3 has 16 amino acids. The CDR3: CASSLTGTGNTGELFF. Here the CDR3 DNA reads TGTGCCAGCAGCTTGACCGGGACAGGGAACACCGGGGAGCTGTTTTTT.

As DNA, the CDR3 is TGTGCCAGCAGCGTAGAAGGGACAGGACCTAATGAGCAGTTCTTC. Its protein is CASSVEGTGPNEQFF. The rearrangement uses TRBV9 and TRBJ2-1; 8 bases are shared with TRBD1. This CDR3 is built from 15 residues. With 0 bases clipped from V and 7 bases from J, the junction kept 6 bases outside the gene matches. Germline-derived CDR1 and CDR2 are SGDLS and YYNGEE.

This rearrangement joins TRBV5-6 to TRBJ2-5; D possibly corresponds to TRBD1 (5 bases). Germline CDR1 SGHDT, CDR2 YYEEEE. The V and J ends lost 0 bases and 11 bases respectively, with 11 bases between them. This CDR3 comprises 12 residues. In DNA, the CDR3 is TGTGCCAGCAGCTTGGATGGGGCCCAGCAGTACTTC. Translating it yields CASSLDGAQQYF.

The chain has TRBV15 and TRBJ2-5, with unresolved D. The J call may be incorrect, as the DNA end agrees better with TRBJ2-7. Per germline, CDR1 LNHNV and CDR2 YYDKDF (reference sequence). This CDR3 contains 16 residues. Here the CDR3 reads CATSREVSTGAYEQYF. CDR3 DNA sequence: TGTGCCACCAGCAGAGAAGTCTCGACGGGTGCCTACGAGCAGTACTTC.

The chain links TRBV24-1 to TRBJ2-1; 9 nucleotides match TRBD2. The CDR3 has 15 amino acids. CDR1 and CDR2 from the germline V gene are KGHDR and SFDVKD. V lost 5 bases to trimming and J lost 2 bases; unmatched junction nucleotides: 3. CDR3 DNA sequence: TGTGCCACCAGTGTCGCGGGAGGGCCCTACAATGAGCAGTTCTTC. Translation: CATSVAGGPYNEQFF.

This chain links TRBV25-1 with TRBJ2-7; possibly TRBD2 for D (6 bases). Germline V gives CDR1 MGHDK, CDR2 SYGVNS. Trimming pared 1 base from V and 6 bases from J, leaving 22 bases between. The CDR3 sequence is 17 residues long. The CDR3 loop is CASSELSRRAGMGEQYF. CDR3 nucleotides: TGTGCCAGCAGTGAATTATCTAGGCGGGCGGGAATGGGCGAGCAGTACTTC.

The V gene is TRBV27, the J gene TRBJ1-1; D not certain. Germline V gene data show CDR1 as MNHEY and CDR2 as SMNVEV (reference sequence). Trimming shortened V by 5 bases and J by 0 bases, and 10 bases separated the two germline ends. The CDR3 consists of 14 residues. The CDR3 loop reads CASSIRFMNTEAFF. The CDR3, as DNA: TGTGCCAGCAGTATCAGATTTATGAACACTGAAGCTTTCTTT.

This clone occurred once. This sequence joins TRBV5-1 and TRBJ2-5; TRBD2 matches 8 bases. The CDR3 runs 16 residues. Trimming at V came to 2 bases and at J to 5 bases, leaving 11 bases not matched to a gene. The germline V gene encodes CDR1 SGHRS and CDR2 YFSETQ. This CDR3 reads CASSLRAGVTQETQYF. DNA of the CDR3: TGCGCCAGCAGCTTACGAGCGGGAGTAACCCAGGAGACCCAGTACTTC.

The V and J genes are TRBV3-1 (or the pseudogene TRBV3-2) and TRBJ2-5, with 7 bases fitting TRBD1. CDR1 and CDR2 (germline): LGHDT, YNNKEL (reference sequence). V was pared by 1 base and J by 5 bases, with 4 bases of the junction left unmatched. CDR3 length: 14 residues. Here the CDR3 reads CASSQVRGSETQYF. The CDR3 coding sequence is TGTGCCAGCAGCCAAGTCAGGGGGTCGGAGACCCAGTACTTC.

This clone was found once. This sequence joins TRBV20-1 and TRBJ1-1, with no clear D. The germline V and J ends were trimmed by 3 bases and 9 bases, with 11 bases remaining between them. The V gene's germline CDR1 is DFQATT and CDR2 SNEGSKA (reference sequence). The CDR3 runs to 11 residues. CDR3 sequence: CSASWGEKAFF. CDR3 coding DNA: TGCAGTGCTAGTTGGGGAGAGAAAGCTTTCTTT.

The rearrangement joins TRBV3-1 (or the pseudogene TRBV3-2) to TRBJ2-1, with TRBD2 matching 7 bases. The CDR3 contains 11 residues. CDR1 and CDR2 from the germline V gene are LGHDT and YNNKEL (reference sequence). V gave up 11 bases and J gave up 7 bases; unmatched junction bases: 5. The CDR3 loop reads CAAGGVNEQFF. CDR3 coding DNA: TGTGCCGCTGGGGGGGTAAATGAGCAGTTCTTC.

The chain couples TRBV5-6 to TRBJ1-4; D might be TRBD1 (6 bases). Germline CDR1 reads SGHDT; CDR2 reads YYEEEE. With 4 bases removed from V and 2 bases from J, the gap between germline ends came to 6 bases. The CDR3 sequence is 13 residues long. CDR3 sequence reads: CASSGGTNEKLFF. The CDR3 nucleotides are TGTGCCAGCAGCGGGGGCACTAATGAAAAACTGTTTTTT.

J is TRBJ2-2 and V is TRBV12-5; D not certain. CDR3 length: 13 residues. V lost 4 bases to trimming and J lost 2 bases, with 5 bases between them. CDR1 is LGHNT, CDR2 FRNRAP, per germline. The CDR3 nucleotides are TGTGCTAGTGGTTCACTAAACACCGGGGAGCTGTTTTTT. It translates to CASGSLNTGELFF.